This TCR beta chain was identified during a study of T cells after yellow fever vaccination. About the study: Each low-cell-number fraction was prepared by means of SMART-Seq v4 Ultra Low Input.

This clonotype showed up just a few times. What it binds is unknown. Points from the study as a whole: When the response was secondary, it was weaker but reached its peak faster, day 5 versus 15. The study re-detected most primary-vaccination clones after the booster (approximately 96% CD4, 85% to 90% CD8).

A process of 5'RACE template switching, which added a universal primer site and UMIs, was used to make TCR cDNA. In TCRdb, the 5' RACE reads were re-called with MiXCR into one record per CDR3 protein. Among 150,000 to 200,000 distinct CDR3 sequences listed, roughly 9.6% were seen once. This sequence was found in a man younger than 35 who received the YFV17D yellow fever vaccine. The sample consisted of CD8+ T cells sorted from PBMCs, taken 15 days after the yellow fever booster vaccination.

The CDR3, as DNA: TGCGCCAGCAGCCTGGGACTAGGCCCAGAGACCCAGTACTTC. Amino acid sequence: CASSLGLGPETQYF. The rearrangement uses TRBV4-1 and TRBJ2-5; 8 bases line up with TRBD2. Trimming at V came to 4 bases and at J to 4 bases, leaving 5 bases not matched to a gene. The germline V gene has CDR1 MGHRA and CDR2 YSYEKL. The length of the CDR3 is 14 residues.